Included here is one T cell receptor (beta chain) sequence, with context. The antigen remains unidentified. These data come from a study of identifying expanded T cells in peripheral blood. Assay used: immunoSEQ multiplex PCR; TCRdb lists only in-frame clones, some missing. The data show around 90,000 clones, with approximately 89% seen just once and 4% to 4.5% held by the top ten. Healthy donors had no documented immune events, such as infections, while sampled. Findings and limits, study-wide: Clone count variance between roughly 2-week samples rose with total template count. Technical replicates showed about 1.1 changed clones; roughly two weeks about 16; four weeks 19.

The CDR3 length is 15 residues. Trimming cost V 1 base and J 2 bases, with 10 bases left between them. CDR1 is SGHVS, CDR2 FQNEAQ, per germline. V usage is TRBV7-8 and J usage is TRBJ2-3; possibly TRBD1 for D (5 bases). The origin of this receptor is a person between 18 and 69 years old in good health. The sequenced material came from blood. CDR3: CASSLVGRVTDTQYF. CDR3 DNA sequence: TGTGCCAGCAGCTTAGTCGGCAGGGTCACAGATACGCAGTATTTT.